This T cell receptor beta chain was identified during a study of blood T cell repertoires in COVID-19. Study context: The United States, Italy and Spain were the sources of the acute and convalescent COVID-19 samples. From T cells, B-cell-depleted T cells, or PBMCs came the material, which was cDNA or gDNA.

This clone appeared once. In the source study's methods: Reference gene primer amplification gave estimated nucleated cell counts. Sequencing used immunoSEQ multiplex PCR; TCRdb keeps in-frame clones, though not all of them. D and trimming come from the DNA, and the V and J calls and clone size come from that table. In the table there are about 56,000 clones, 70% to 90% of which are singletons. This CDR3 is built from 17 residues. Germline V gene sequence: CDR1 SEHNR, CDR2 FQNEAQ (reference sequence). The V gene lost 5 bases and the J gene lost 0 bases, with 17 bases spanning the gap. The chain combines TRBV7-9 with TRBJ1-3; tentative D call: TRBD1 (6 bases). The sample consisted of peripheral blood. The clonotype was recovered from a human donor in a cohort sampled during active COVID-19. The CDR3 region has the DNA TGTGCCAGCAGCCGGCTCGACAGGCTTATCTCTGGAAACACCATATATTTT. It is translated as CASSRLDRLISGNTIYF. Combining the CDR3 with reference TRBV7-9 and TRBJ1-3 gives the whole variable domain DTGVSQNPRHKITKRGQNVTFRCDPISEHNRLYWYRQTLGQGPEFLTYFQNEAQLEKSRLLSDRFSAERPKGSFSTLEIQRTEQGDSAMYLCASSRLDRLISGNTIYFGEGSWLTVV.